This entry lists 2 T cell receptor beta chains sequenced from one sample in a study of T cell repertoires in cytomegalovirus infection. TCRdb recomputed calls from the reads with MiXCR, one row per CDR3 protein. Here the sample spans roughly 46,000 distinct CDR3 sequences, roughly 18% being singletons. The antigens of these receptors remain unknown. This sample comprised CD8+ T cells from cultured PBMCs, obtained from culture after CMV antigen stimulation. The origin of the receptors is a human donor in good health (CMV status not recorded). Some clones in this sample may be carry-over from other donors' samples.

V usage is TRBV27 and J usage is TRBJ2-7; 7 nucleotides line up with TRBD2. The CDR3 runs 15 residues. Trimming removed 0 bases from V and 6 bases from J; junction bases left unmatched: 8. Germline V gene sequence: CDR1 MNHEY, CDR2 SMNVEV (reference sequence). Here the CDR3 DNA reads TGTGCCAGCAGTTTATCGCAGGGTGGGGGGGGCGAGCAGTACTTC. Its translation: CASSLSQGGGGEQYF.

Many counts were recorded for this clonotype. The chain uses TRBV28 and TRBJ2-1; D perhaps matches TRBD1 (5 bases). The germline V gene has CDR1 MDHEN and CDR2 SYDVKM. V lost 3 bases to trimming and J lost 8 bases, with 14 bases between them. The CDR3 spans 14 residues. CDR3 protein: CASSFSAGMHEQFF. Written as DNA, the CDR3 is TGTGCCAGCAGTTTCTCCGCAGGGATGCATGAGCAGTTCTTC.